The clone carrying this T cell receptor (beta chain) was seen a handful of times. Each 10 ml fresh peripheral blood draw supplied the PBMCs. The record originates from a study of T cells in Graves' hyperthyroidism and ophthalmopathy. It was RNA transcripts that yielded the amplified TCR beta CDR3 regions. A first-round RT-PCR of the TCR CDR3 used the HTBI primer set. TCRdb used MiXCR to reprocess the multiplex PCR reads, holding one entry per CDR3 protein. The sample holds under 300,000 distinct CDR3 sequences, about 14% seen once. The sequencing input was blood. This receptor was taken from a woman aged 30 to 39 with Graves' hyperthyroidism that later progressed to Graves' ophthalmopathy.

Here the CDR3 reads CSALIAGQSTNEQFF. CDR3 bases: TGCAGCGCCCTTATAGCGGGACAAAGCACCAATGAGCAGTTCTTC. The chain is built from TRBV29-1 and TRBJ2-1; TRBD2 matches 8 bases. Germline CDR1 and CDR2: SQVTM and ANQGSEA. V gave up 7 bases and J gave up 6 bases; unmatched junction bases: 14. CDR3 size: 15 residues.